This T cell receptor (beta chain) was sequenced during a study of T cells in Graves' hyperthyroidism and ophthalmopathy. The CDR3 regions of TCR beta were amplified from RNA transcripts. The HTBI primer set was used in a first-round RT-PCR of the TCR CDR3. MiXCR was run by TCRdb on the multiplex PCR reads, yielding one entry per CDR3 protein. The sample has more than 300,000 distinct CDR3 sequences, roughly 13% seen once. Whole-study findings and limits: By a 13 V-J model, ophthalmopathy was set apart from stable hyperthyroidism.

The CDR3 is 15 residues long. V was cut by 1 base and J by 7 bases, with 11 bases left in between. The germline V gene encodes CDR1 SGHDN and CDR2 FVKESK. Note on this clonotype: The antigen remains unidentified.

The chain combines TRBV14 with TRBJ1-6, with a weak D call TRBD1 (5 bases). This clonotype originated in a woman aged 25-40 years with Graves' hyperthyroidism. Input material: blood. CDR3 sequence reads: CASSQVATENSPLHF. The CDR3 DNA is TGTGCCAGCAGCCAAGTCGCGACAGAGAATTCACCCCTCCACTTT.